Listed below are T cell receptor beta chains from one sample, sequenced in a study of cytomegalovirus exposure and HLA in healthy donors. Profiling relied on immunoSEQ multiplex PCR, and the TCRdb table lists in-frame clones only, not all of them. The data hold about 130,000 clones, with 50% to 75% observed a single time. The sequencing sample was made of PBMCs. These receptors all stem from a woman between 35 and 50 years old in good health and CMV-seronegative. CDR3s leave out the opening cysteine and the closing phenylalanine or tryptophan. Each record gives: V gene, CDR3 protein.

>TRBV5-1
ASSAEGTGLNEKLF
>TRBV19
ASSIVRQTEAF
>TRBV7-9
ASSPSSYNSPLH
>TRBV7-9
ASSSDRPNQPQH
>TRBV30
ACSLGDSGNTIY
>TRBV5-5
ASSLLAAGGFQPQH
>TRBV30
AWSVPGGSGNTIY
>TRBV30
AWSYERNTEAF
>TRBV19
ASSITDRPNSPLH
>TRBV4-1
ASSQELAETYEQY
>TRBV27
ASSLSGFLSYNEQF
>TRBV27
ASMSGKGDEKLF
>TRBV7-9
ASSFGGSPLEAF
>TRBV11-1
ASSQTSKREAF